This T cell receptor beta chain was captured by sequencing in a study of regulatory T cells in long-lasting Graves disease. Overall study results and limits: No thyroid tissue was studied; the work used peripheral blood only. Persistent Graves' patients had lower TCR diversity than newly diagnosed ones.

This clonotype was counted ten times or more. Its cognate antigen is unknown. The CDR3 runs 16 residues. J lost 5 bases, V lost 4 bases, and 11 bases had no gene match. Germline assignment: CDR1 MNHNS and CDR2 SASEGT. As to time point: newly diagnosed GD, antithyroid drugs for less than 3 months. Scientists built the TCR library using RNA that was extracted from PBMCs. In building TCR beta libraries, iRepertoire HTBI primers were used together with Arm-PCR of CDR3 regions. TCRdb reprocessed the multiplex PCR reads with MiXCR, giving one entry per CDR3 protein. This table holds about 530,000 distinct CDR3 sequences, 15% to 20% found once. These records were also assigned to another study, of T cells in Graves' hyperthyroidism and ophthalmopathy.

The genes are TRBV6-1 and TRBJ1-1, with 9 bases aligning to TRBD1. This specimen was peripheral blood mononuclear cells (PBMCs), taken at new diagnosis, from a patient treated with antithyroid drugs. This clonotype was obtained from a woman aged 35 to 60 with Graves disease. DNA for the CDR3: TGTGCCAGCAGTGGCAAGGTCACAGGGGGCGGAACTGAAGCTTTCTTT. Its protein product is CASSGKVTGGGTEAFF.